One sample yielded the 9 T cell receptor beta chains listed below, sequenced in a study of PD-1 blockade in mismatch repair-deficient tumors. Data came from immunoSEQ multiplex PCR; TCRdb stores just in-frame clones and leaves some out. In the table there are 35,000 to 40,000 clones, 75% to 85% of which are singletons. The sample consisted of peripheral blood, taken 4 weeks after starting pembrolizumab. These receptors originate from an adult with mismatch repair-deficient cancer.

V is TRBV19 and J is TRBJ2-1; 8 bases align to TRBD1. The CDR3 is 15 amino acids. The V and J ends lost 6 bases and 4 bases, in that order; junction bases with no gene match: 8. CDR1 is LNHDA and CDR2 is SQIVND in the germline V gene (reference sequence). For the CDR3, the DNA is TGTGCCAGTAGGACAGGGGCTTCCTGGTACAATGAGCAGTTCTTC. It is translated as CASRTGASWYNEQFF.

This chain's CDR3 is CASSSGWSGRRYEQFF. Here the CDR3 DNA reads TGTGCCAGCAGTTCCGGATGGAGCGGGAGGAGATATGAGCAGTTCTTC. This chain uses TRBV7-6 with TRBJ2-1; 9 positions match TRBD2. V was clipped by 6 bases and J by 8 bases; unmatched bases: 14. Germline V gives CDR1 SGHVS, CDR2 FNYEAQ. CDR3 size: 16 residues.

In nucleotides, the CDR3 is TGCGCCAGCAGCCAAGATGTTGTGCGGGGCCCCTACAATGAGCAGTTCTTC. Amino acid sequence: CASSQDVVRGPYNEQFF. V usage is TRBV4-1 and J usage is TRBJ2-1; the D gene is possibly TRBD2 (6 bases). Trimming stripped 0 bases from V and 2 bases from J, with 14 bases between. CDR1 and CDR2 from the germline V gene are MGHRA and YSYEKL. CDR3 size: 17 residues.

The chain has TRBV28 and TRBJ2-7; D ambiguous. V lost 8 bases and J lost 0, with 17 bases in between. This CDR3 spans 15 amino acids. The germline gives CDR1 MDHEN, CDR2 SYDVKM. The CDR3 nucleotides are TGTGCCAGCGCCATGTTAGAACGGTCCTCCTACGAGCAGTACTTC. This gives the protein CASAMLERSSYEQYF.

The V call is TRBV28, the J call TRBJ1-4; the D gene is possibly TRBD1 (6 bases). This CDR3 has 14 amino acids. V was trimmed by 5 bases and J by 8 bases, leaving 15 bases between them. CDR1 MDHEN and CDR2 SYDVKM come from the germline V gene. CDR3 in amino acids: CASSDLQGLEKLFF. Here the CDR3 DNA reads TGTGCCAGCAGTGACTTACAGGGTTTAGAAAAACTGTTTTTT.

V and J are TRBV5-1 and TRBJ1-1; D is uncertain. The CDR3 loop spans 13 amino acids. V was trimmed by 2 bases and J by 5 bases, leaving 10 bases between them. Germline assignment: CDR1 SGHRS and CDR2 YFSETQ. CDR3 coding DNA: TGCGCCAGCAGCTTCCGAGCGGGGACTGAAGCTTTCTTT. This translates into CASSFRAGTEAFF.

The chain carries TRBV11-2 and TRBJ2-2, with D unclear. Germline V gene lookup returns CDR1 SGHAT and CDR2 FQNNGV. Trimming shortened V by 1 base and J by 3 bases, and 3 bases separated the two germline ends. The CDR3 loop spans 13 amino acids. The CDR3 bases are TGTGCCAGCAGCTTAGGATACACCGGGGAGCTGTTTTTT. Translated: CASSLGYTGELFF.

The CDR3 sequence is CASSVDWGGTDTQYF. The CDR3 DNA reads as TGTGCCAGCAGCGTAGACTGGGGGGGCACAGATACGCAGTATTTT. The chain joins TRBV9 to TRBJ2-3; D possibly corresponds to TRBD2 (6 bases). The V end lost 0 bases, the J end lost 1 base, and 9 bases lay between the germline ends. The germline V gene encodes CDR1 SGDLS and CDR2 YYNGEE. The CDR3 totals 15 residues. The complete variable domain, with remaining parts taken from reference TRBV9 and TRBJ2-3, reads DSGVTQTPKHLITATGQRVTLRCSPRSGDLSVYWYQQSLDQGLQFLIQYYNGEERAKGNILERFSAQQFPDLHSELNLSSLELGDSALYFCASSVDWGGTDTQYFGPGTRLTVL.

The chain couples TRBV12-5 to TRBJ2-3; TRBD2 aligns across 8 bases. This CDR3 is built from 15 residues. In germline, CDR1 is LGHNT, CDR2 FRNRAP. V shed 0 bases and J 1 base; nucleotides not matched to a gene: 0. The CDR3 loop is CASGLVAGGTDTQYF. CDR3 bases: TGTGCTAGTGGTTTGGTAGCGGGAGGCACAGATACGCAGTATTTT.